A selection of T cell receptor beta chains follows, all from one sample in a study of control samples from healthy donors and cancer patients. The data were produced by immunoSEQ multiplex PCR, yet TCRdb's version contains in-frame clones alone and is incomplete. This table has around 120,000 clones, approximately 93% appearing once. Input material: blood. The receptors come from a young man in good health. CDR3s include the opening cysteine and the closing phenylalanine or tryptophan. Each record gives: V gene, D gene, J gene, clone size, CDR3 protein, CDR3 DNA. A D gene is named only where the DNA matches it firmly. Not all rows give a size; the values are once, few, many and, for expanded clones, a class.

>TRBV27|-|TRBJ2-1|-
CASSSPWTDNEQFF
TGTGCCAGCAGTTCACCCTGGACAGACAATGAGCAGTTCTTC
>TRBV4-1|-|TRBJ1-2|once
CASSQEIQGYYGYTF
TGCGCCAGCAGCCAAGAGATCCAGGGGTACTATGGCTACACCTTC
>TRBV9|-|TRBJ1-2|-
CASSVPGTVLGYTF
TGTGCCAGCAGCGTACCAGGAACGGTACTTGGCTACACCTTC
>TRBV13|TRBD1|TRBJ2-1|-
CASSFNPGQGNEQFF
TGTGCCAGCAGCTTTAACCCGGGACAGGGGAATGAGCAGTTCTTC
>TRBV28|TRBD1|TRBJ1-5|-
CASSRTGLQPQHF
TGTGCCAGCAGTCGGACAGGGCTTCAGCCCCAGCATTTT
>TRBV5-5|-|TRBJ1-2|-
CASSLEFWGEGGYTF
TGTGCCAGCAGCTTGGAGTTCTGGGGAGAAGGCGGCTACACCTTC
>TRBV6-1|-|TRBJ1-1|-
CASSEDEGPGTEAFF
TGTGCCAGCAGTGAAGACGAGGGGCCAGGTACTGAAGCTTTCTTT
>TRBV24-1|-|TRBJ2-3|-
CATSDRIAANTQYF
TGTGCCACCAGTGATCGGATTGCTGCCAATACGCAGTATTTT
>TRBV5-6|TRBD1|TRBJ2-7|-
CASSSATGGSYEQYF
TGTGCCAGCAGCTCAGCGACAGGGGGAAGCTACGAGCAGTACTTC
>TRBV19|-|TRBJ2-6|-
CASSPPGANVLTF
TGTGCCAGTAGTCCACCCGGGGCCAACGTCCTGACTTTC
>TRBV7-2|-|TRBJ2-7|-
CKWWGEGPSYEQYF
TGTAAGTGGTGGGGAGAGGGTCCCTCCTACGAGCAGTACTTC
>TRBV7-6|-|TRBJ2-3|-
CASSLRRGPSTDTQYF
TGTGCCAGCAGCTTACGGAGGGGGCCGAGCACAGATACGCAGTATTTT
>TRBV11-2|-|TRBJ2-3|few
CASSPASDTQYF
TGTGCCAGCAGCCCAGCTTCAGATACGCAGTATTTT
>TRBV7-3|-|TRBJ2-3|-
CASSLNAASTDTQYF
TGTGCCAGCAGCTTAAACGCCGCCAGCACAGATACGCAGTATTTT
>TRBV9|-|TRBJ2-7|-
CASNRQSYSDEQYF
TGTGCCAGCAATCGACAGAGTTACTCTGACGAGCAGTACTTC
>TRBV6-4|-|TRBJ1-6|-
CASSEVYNSPLHF
TGTGCCAGCAGTGAAGTGTATAATTCACCCCTCCACTTT
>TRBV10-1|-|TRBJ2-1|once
CASSESRGPGYNEQFF
TGCGCCAGCAGTGAGTCGCGGGGGCCCGGCTACAATGAGCAGTTCTTC
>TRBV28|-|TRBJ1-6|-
CASSIPDSFEGSYNSPLHF
TGTGCCAGCAGCATACCAGACAGTTTCGAGGGCTCCTATAATTCACCCCTCCACTTT
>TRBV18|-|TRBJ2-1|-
CASSPISNNEQFF
TGTGCCAGCTCACCCATAAGTAATAATGAGCAGTTCTTC
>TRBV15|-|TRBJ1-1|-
CATSREGTHTEAFF
TGTGCCACCAGCAGAGAGGGCACACACACTGAAGCTTTCTTT
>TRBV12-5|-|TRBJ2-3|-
CASGLADRYHTDTQYF
TGTGCTAGTGGTTTGGCAGACAGGTACCACACAGATACGCAGTATTTT
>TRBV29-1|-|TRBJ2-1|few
CSGGGSYNEQFF
TGCAGCGGAGGTGGCTCCTACAATGAGCAGTTCTTC
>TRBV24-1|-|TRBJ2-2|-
CATSDLYRGTGELFF
TGTGCCACCAGTGATTTGTACCGGGGCACCGGGGAGCTGTTTTTT
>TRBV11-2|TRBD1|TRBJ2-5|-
CASSLGRQGGRETQYF
TGTGCCAGCAGCTTAGGCCGACAGGGGGGAAGAGAGACCCAGTACTTC
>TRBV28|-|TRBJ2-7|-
CASRSIWGPYEQYF
TGTGCCAGCAGGTCAATATGGGGGCCCTACGAGCAGTACTTC
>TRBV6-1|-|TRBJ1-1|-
CASSENGPTNTEAFF
TGTGCCAGCAGTGAGAATGGCCCGACCAACACTGAAGCTTTCTTT
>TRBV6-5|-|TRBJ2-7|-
CASSRKGKTYEQYF
TGTGCCAGCAGTAGGAAGGGCAAGACCTACGAGCAGTACTTC
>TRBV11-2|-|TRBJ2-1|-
CASSLDGGSRNEQFF
TGTGCCAGCAGCTTAGATGGGGGTTCTAGAAATGAGCAGTTCTTC
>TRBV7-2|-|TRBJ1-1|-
CASSLGRGNTEAFF
TGTGCCAGCAGCTTAGGCAGGGGCAACACTGAAGCTTTCTTT
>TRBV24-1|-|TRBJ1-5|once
CATSDLLSDGESQPQHF
TGTGCCACCAGTGATTTGCTCTCCGACGGGGAGAGTCAGCCCCAGCATTTT
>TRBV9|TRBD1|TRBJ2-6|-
CASSRTGAGANVLTF
TGTGCCAGCTCGCGGACAGGGGCTGGGGCCAACGTCCTGACTTTC
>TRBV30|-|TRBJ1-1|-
CAWSPKGGYLMNTEAFF
TGTGCCTGGAGCCCGAAGGGGGGCTACCTAATGAACACTGAAGCTTTCTTT
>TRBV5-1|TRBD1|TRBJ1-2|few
CASSLAGTGGGYTF
TGCGCCAGCAGCTTGGCCGGGACAGGGGGTGGCTACACCTTC
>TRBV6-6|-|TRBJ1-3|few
CASSSLGPKNTIYF
TGTGCCAGCAGTTCCCTGGGCCCCAAAAACACCATATATTTT
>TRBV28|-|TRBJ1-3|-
CASSFAGASSGNTIYF
TGTGCCAGCAGTTTTGCAGGGGCAAGCTCTGGAAACACCATATATTTT
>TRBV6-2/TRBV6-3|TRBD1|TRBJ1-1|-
CASSTRGLNTEAFF
TGTGCCAGCAGTACCAGGGGGCTGAACACTGAAGCTTTCTTT
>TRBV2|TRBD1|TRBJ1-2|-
CASLGTAYGYTF
TGTGCCAGCTTGGGGACAGCCTATGGCTACACCTTC
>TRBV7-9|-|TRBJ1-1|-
CASSFRELKYMF
TGTGCCAGCAGCTTCCGGGAGTTGAAATACATGTTT
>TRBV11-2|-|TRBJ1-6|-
CASSFMSSYNSPLHF
TGTGCCAGCAGCTTCATGAGCTCCTATAATTCACCCCTCCACTTT
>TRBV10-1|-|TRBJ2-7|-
CASSESRGTDEQYF
TGCGCCAGCAGTGAGTCGAGGGGGACCGACGAGCAGTACTTC
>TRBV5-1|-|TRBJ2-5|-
CASSLEGRGRETQYF
TGCGCCAGCAGCCTCGAGGGTAGGGGCCGGGAGACCCAGTACTTC
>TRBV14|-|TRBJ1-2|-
CASSQDEALRGYTF
TGTGCCAGCAGCCAAGATGAAGCCCTCCGTGGCTACACCTTC
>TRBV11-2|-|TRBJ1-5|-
CASSLGGSTNQPQHF
TGTGCCAGCAGCTTAGGGGGAAGTACCAATCAGCCCCAGCATTTT
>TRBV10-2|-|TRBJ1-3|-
CASNNGQSQNTIYF
TGCGCCAGCAACAACGGGCAGTCCCAAAACACCATATATTTT
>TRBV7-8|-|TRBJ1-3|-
CASTYTGNTIYF
TGTGCCAGCACGTATACTGGAAACACCATATATTTT
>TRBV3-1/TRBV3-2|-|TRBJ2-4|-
CASSLDIAKNIQYF
TGTGCCAGCAGCCTTGATATAGCCAAAAACATTCAGTACTTC
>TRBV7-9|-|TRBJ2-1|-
CASSRTPRGNEQFF
TGTGCCAGCAGCCGGACCCCGAGGGGGAACGAGCAGTTCTTC
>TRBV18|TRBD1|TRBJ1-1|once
CASSPGGQGALNTEAFF
TGTGCCAGCTCACCAGGAGGGCAGGGGGCGTTGAACACTGAAGCTTTCTTT
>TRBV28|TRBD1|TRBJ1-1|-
CASSSPDRRNTEAFF
TGTGCCAGCAGTTCCCCGGACAGGCGGAACACTGAAGCTTTCTTT
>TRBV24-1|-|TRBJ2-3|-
CATSDFWQGTDTQYF
TGTGCCACCAGTGATTTTTGGCAGGGCACAGATACGCAGTATTTT
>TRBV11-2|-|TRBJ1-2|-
CASSSIRTVNYGYTF
TGTGCCAGCAGCTCCATACGGACCGTAAACTATGGCTACACCTTC
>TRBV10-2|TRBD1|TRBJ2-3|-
CASMGQGVLDTQYF
TGCGCCAGCATGGGACAGGGGGTTCTGGATACGCAGTATTTT
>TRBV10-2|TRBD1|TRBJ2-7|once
CASSEKGQGKDEQYF
TGCGCCAGCAGTGAGAAGGGACAGGGAAAGGACGAGCAGTACTTC